Given below is one TCR beta chain in context. The clone's antigen remains unknown. No quality values exist for individual bases; no much larger clone is one base distant. These data originate in a study of shared T cell receptors in the human thymus (dated by TCRdb to the early 2020s). Study-level background: The study investigated the way shared, self-reactive T-cell receptor alpha chains are produced in the human thymus.

From the cysteine through the phenylalanine, the CDR3 covers 16 amino acids. The only DNA kept is the CDR3, 48 bases in frame from the first base. Sequences SGHNT (CDR1) and YYREEE (CDR2) are obtained from the germline V gene (reference sequence). V is cut back by 3 bases and J by 6 bases, with 9 bases in the junction unmatched. The library relied on the immunoSEQ multiplex PCR assay. TCRdb limited this immuneACCESS table to in-frame rearrangements with V and J called. A share of clones is missing; checked studies link under half to unresolved V genes, and the rest is unexplained. The sample records hundreds of thousands of clones, around 87% of which are singletons. Clones ranked in the top ten supply roughly 0.0089% of the sample. These data also formed part of another study, on human thymus T cells. That second publication adds: Donors were immunologically healthy infants undergoing open corrective cardiac surgery for congenital heart defects in Finland. Thymus tissue was collected as surgical resects that were removed during corrective cardiac surgery. Biased V and J gene segment usage appeared to be present in both thymic and peripheral blood repertoires. The related research reported highly overlapping thymic TCR repertoires among unrelated individuals. The study used about 8 infant thymus samples plus four related peripheral blood samples to characterize TCR alpha and beta repertoires. Donor ages ranged from roughly 7 to 250 days, and the cohort comprised about six male and two female infants. Thymocytes were released mechanically from tissue and stored at -70 °C as pellets of roughly 8.5-32 million cells. A QIAsymphony instrument was used to extract genomic DNA from frozen cell pellets. The immunoSEQ multiplex PCR assay was used to amplify the TCRB and TCRAD loci from a standardized quantity of quality-controlled genomic DNA. Amplicons spanned the V(D)J region at a length sufficient to cover the CDR3 and identify V and J genes. Amplicon sequencing was performed on an Illumina platform through the commercial immunoSEQ service. Primer bias and sequencing errors were corrected as previously described, and TCRAD and TCRB were defined on the basis of the IMGT database. Analysis of the repertoires was done with immunoSEQ Analyzer 3.0 and VDJTools and included basic statistics, V/J segment usage, diversity estimates, rarefaction and pairwise overlap. Diversity was estimated using the Chao1, ChaoE, Efron-Thisted, Shannon and inverse Simpson indices, and was also estimated on datasets down-sampled to the size of the smallest sample. For repertoire overlap, CDR3 nucleotide sequence, V gene and J gene had to match strictly, and clustering was done by Jaccard-based multidimensional scaling. Thymus samples yielded on average roughly 790,000 unique TCRB clonotypes, compared with 80,000 to 85,000 from blood samples.

The rearranged segments are TRBV5-4 and TRBJ1-6, with TRBD1 identical over 7 junction bases. The sequenced material came from thymocytes. The receptor was derived from a boy in the first two years of life with a congenital heart defect. Donor details come from another sample of the same person, matched by shared clones. The nucleotide sequence is TGTGCCAGCAGCTCGCGACAGGGACCGAGTAATTCACCCCTCCACTTT. Its translation is CASSSRQGPSNSPLHF.